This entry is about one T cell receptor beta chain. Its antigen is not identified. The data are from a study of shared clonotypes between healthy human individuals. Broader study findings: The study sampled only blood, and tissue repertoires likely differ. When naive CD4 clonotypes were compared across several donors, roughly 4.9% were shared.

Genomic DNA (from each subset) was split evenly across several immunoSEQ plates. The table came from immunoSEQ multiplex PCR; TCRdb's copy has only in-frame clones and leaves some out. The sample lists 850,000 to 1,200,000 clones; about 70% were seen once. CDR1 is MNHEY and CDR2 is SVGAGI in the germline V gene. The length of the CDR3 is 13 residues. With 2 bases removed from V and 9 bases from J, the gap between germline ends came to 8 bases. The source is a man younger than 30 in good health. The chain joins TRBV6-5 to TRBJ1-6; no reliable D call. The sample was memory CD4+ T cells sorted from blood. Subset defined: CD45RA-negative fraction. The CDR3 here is CASSYAVRSPLHF. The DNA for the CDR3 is TGTGCCAGCAGTTACGCAGTTCGTTCACCCCTCCACTTT.